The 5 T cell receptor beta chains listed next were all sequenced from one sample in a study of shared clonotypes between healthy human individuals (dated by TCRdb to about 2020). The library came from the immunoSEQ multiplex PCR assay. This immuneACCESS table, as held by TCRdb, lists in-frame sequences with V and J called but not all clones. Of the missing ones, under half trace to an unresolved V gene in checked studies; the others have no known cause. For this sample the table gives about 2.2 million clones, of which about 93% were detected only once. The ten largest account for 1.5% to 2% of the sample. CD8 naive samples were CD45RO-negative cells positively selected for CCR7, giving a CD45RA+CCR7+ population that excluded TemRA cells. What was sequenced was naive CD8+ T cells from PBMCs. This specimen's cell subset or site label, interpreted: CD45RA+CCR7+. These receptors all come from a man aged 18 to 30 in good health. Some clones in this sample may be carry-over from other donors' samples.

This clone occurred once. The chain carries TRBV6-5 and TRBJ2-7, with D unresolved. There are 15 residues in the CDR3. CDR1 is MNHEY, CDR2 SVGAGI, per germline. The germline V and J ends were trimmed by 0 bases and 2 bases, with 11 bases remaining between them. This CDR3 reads CASSYSGSYTYEQYF. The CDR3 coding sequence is TGTGCCAGCAGTTACTCGGGCAGTTATACCTACGAGCAGTACTTC.

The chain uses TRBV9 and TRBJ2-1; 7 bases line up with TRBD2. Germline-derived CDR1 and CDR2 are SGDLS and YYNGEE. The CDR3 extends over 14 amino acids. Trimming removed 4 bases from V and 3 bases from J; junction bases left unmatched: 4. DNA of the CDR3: TGTGCCAGCAGCCCGCGGGAGCTCTACAATGAGCAGTTCTTC. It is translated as CASSPRELYNEQFF. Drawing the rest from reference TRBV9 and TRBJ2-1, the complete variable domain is DSGVTQTPKHLITATGQRVTLRCSPRSGDLSVYWYQQSLDQGLQFLIQYYNGEERAKGNILERFSAQQFPDLHSELNLSSLELGDSALYFCASSPRELYNEQFFGPGTRLTVL.

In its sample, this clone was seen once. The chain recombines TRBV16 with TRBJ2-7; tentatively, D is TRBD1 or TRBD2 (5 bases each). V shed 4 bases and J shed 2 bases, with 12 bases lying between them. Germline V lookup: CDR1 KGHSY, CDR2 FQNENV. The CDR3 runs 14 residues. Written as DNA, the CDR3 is TGTGCCAGCAGCCGGCAGGGACCTACCTACGAGCAGTACTTC. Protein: CASSRQGPTYEQYF.

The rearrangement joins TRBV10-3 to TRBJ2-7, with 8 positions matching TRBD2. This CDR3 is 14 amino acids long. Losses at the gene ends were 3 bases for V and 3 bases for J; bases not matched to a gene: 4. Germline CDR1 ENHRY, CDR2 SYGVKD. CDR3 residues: CAISDLSGNYEQYF. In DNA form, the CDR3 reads TGTGCCATCAGTGATCTTAGCGGGAACTACGAGCAGTACTTC.

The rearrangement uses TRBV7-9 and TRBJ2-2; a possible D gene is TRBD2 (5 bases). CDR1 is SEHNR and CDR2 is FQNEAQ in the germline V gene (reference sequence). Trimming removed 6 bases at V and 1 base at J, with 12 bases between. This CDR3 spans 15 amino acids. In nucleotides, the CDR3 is TGTGCCAGCAGGGATAGCGACCTGAACACCGGGGAGCTGTTTTTT. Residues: CASRDSDLNTGELFF.